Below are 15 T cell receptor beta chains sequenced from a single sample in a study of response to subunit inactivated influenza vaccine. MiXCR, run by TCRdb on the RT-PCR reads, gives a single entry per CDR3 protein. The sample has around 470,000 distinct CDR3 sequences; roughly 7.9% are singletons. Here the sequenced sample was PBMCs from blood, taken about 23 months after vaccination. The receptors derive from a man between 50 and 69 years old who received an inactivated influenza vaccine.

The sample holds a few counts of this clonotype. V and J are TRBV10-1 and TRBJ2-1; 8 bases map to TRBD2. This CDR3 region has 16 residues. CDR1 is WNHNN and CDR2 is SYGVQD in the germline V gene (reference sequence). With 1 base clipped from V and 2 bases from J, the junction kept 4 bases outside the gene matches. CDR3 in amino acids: CASSELGAGAYNEQFF. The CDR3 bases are TGCGCCAGCAGTGAGTTAGGAGCGGGGGCCTACAATGAGCAGTTCTTC.

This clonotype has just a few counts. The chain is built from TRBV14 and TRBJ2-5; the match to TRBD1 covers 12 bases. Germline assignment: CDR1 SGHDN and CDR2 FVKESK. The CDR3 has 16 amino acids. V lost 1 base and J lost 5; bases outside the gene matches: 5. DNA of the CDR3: TGTGCCAGCAGCCAAGTGTGGGGACAGGGGGCCGAGACCCAGTACTTC. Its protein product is CASSQVWGQGAETQYF.

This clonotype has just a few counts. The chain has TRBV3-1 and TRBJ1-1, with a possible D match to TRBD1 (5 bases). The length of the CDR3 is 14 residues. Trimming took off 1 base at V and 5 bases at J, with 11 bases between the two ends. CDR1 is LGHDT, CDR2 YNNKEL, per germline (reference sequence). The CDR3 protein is CASSQGGYLTEAFF. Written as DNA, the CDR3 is TGTGCCAGCAGCCAAGGGGGGTATCTGACTGAAGCTTTCTTT. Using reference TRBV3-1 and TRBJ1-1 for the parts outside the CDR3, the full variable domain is DTAVSQTPKYLVTQMGNDKSIKCEQNLGHDTMYWYKQDSKKFLKIMFSYNNKELIINETVPNRFSPKSPDKAHLNLHINSLELGDSAVYFCASSQGGYLTEAFFGQGTRLTVV.

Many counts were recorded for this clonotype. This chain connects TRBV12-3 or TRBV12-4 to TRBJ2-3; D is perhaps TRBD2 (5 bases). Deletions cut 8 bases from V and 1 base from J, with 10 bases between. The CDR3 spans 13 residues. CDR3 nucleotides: TGTGCCAGCGAGGGCTACCGCACAGATACGCAGTATTTT. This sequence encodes CASEGYRTDTQYF.

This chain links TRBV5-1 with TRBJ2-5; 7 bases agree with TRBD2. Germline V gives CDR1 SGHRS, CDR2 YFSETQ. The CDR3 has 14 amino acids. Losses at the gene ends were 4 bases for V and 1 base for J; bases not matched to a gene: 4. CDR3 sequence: CASSPWGGQETQYF. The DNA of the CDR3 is TGCGCCAGCAGCCCTTGGGGGGGCCAAGAGACCCAGTACTTC.

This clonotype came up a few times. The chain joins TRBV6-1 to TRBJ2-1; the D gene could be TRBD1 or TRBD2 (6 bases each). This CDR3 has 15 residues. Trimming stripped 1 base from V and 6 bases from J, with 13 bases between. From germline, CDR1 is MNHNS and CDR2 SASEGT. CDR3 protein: CASSEEGGWGNEQFF. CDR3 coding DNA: TGTGCCAGCAGTGAAGAGGGGGGTTGGGGCAATGAGCAGTTCTTC.

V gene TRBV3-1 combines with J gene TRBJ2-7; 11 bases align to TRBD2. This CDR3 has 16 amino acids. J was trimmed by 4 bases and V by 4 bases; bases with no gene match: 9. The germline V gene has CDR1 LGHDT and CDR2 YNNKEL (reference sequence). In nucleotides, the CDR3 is TGTGCCAGCAGCCCCCCTCGACTAGCGGGGCAATACGAGCAGTACTTC. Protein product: CASSPPRLAGQYEQYF.

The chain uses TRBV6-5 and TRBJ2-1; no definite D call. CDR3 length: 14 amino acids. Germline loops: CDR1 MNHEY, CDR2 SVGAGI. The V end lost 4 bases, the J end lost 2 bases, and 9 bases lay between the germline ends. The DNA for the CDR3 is TGTGCCAGCAGTTCCGGGCTAGCCTACAATGAGCAGTTCTTC. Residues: CASSSGLAYNEQFF.

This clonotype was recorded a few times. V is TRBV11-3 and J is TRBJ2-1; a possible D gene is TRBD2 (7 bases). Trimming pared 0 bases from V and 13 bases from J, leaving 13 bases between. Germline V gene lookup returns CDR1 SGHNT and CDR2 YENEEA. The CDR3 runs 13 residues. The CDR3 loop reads CASSLDLGGGQFF. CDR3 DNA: TGTGCCAGCAGCTTAGATCTGGGGGGGGGCCAGTTCTTC.

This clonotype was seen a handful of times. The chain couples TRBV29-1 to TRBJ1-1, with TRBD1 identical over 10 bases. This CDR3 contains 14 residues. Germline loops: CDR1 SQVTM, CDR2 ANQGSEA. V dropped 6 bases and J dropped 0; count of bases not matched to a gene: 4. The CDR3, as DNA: TGCAGCGTGGGACAGGGGATCATGAACACTGAAGCTTTCTTT. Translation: CSVGQGIMNTEAFF.

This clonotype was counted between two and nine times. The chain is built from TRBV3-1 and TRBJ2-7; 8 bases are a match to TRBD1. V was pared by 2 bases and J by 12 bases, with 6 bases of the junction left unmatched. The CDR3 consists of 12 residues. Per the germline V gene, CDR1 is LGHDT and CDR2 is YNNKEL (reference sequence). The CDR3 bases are TGTGCCAGCAGCCAAACCCGGGACAGGCTGTACTTC. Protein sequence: CASSQTRDRLYF.

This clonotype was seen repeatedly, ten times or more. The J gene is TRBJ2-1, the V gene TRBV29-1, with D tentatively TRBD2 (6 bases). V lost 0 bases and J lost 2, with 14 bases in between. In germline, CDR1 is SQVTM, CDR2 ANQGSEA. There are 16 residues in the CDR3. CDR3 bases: TGCAGCGTTGAAGAGATGAGGGGAGGCACCTACAATGAGCAGTTCTTC. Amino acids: CSVEEMRGGTYNEQFF.

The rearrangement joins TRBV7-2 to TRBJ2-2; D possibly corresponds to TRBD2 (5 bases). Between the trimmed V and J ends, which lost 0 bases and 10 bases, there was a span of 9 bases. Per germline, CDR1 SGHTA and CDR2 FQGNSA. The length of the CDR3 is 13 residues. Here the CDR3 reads CASSLAGLAELFF. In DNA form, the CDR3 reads TGTGCCAGCAGCTTAGCTGGCCTAGCGGAGCTGTTTTTT.

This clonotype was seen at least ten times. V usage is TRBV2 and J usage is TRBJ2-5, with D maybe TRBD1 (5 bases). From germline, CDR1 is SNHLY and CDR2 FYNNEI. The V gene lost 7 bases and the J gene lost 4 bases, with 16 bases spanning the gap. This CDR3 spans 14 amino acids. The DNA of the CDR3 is TGTGCCAGCAAGCAGGGCGGATGGGGAGAGACCCAGTACTTC. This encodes CASKQGGWGETQYF.

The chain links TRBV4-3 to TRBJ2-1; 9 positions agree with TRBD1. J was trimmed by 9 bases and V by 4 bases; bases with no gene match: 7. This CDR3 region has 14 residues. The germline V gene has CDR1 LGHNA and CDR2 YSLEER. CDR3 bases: TGCGCCAGCAGCCCGATACAGGGGGCTAGTGAGCAGTTCTTC. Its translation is CASSPIQGASEQFF.